Below are 16 T cell receptor beta chains sequenced from a single sample in a study of metastatic and nonmetastatic thyroid tumors. TCRdb re-called clones from the PCR reads using MiXCR. The data contain under 35,000 clones, 35% of them singletons. Every patient was untreated before thyroid surgery. Sequenced sample: tumor tissue. Receptors were obtained from a female donor with papillary thyroid cancer or a benign thyroid nodule (not recorded which). Some clones in this sample may be carry-over from other donors' samples.

This clone appeared a few times. The chain uses TRBV27 and TRBJ1-6; no clear D gene. This CDR3 comprises 15 residues. The germline V and J ends were trimmed by 3 bases and 0 bases, with 6 bases remaining between them. Germline CDR1 is MNHEY and CDR2 is SMNVEV (reference sequence). In nucleotides, the CDR3 is TGTGCCAGCAGTTTTAAGAGCTCCTATAATTCACCCCTCCACTTT. Translation: CASSFKSSYNSPLHF.

This rearrangement joins TRBV29-1 to TRBJ1-2, with D possibly TRBD1 on 6 matching bases. CDR1 SQVTM and CDR2 ANQGSEA come from the germline V gene. This CDR3 spans 13 amino acids. V gave up 1 base and J gave up 8 bases, with 14 bases separating them. Here the CDR3 DNA reads TGCAGCGTTGAAGGGAGGACAGAGTGGGGCTACACCTTC. Its protein is CSVEGRTEWGYTF. Together with reference TRBV29-1 and TRBJ1-2, the CDR3 gives the full variable domain: SAVISQKPSRDICQRGTSLTIQCQVDSQVTMMFWYRQQPGQSLTLIATANQGSEATYESGFVIDKFPISRPNLTFSTLTVSNMSPEDSSIYLCSVEGRTEWGYTFGSGTRLTVV.

The chain couples TRBV30 to TRBJ2-7; a possible D gene is TRBD2 (6 bases). V lost 5 bases, J lost 4 bases, and 18 bases lay in between. The CDR3 has 14 residues. Germline V gene lookup returns CDR1 GTSNPN and CDR2 SVGIG (reference sequence). The CDR3: CAWGTGTAKYEQYF. Written as DNA, the CDR3 is TGTGCCTGGGGAACCGGGACTGCTAAATACGAGCAGTACTTC.

The genes are TRBV30 and TRBJ2-7, with D perhaps matching TRBD2 (5 bases). Germline V gene data show CDR1 as GTSNPN and CDR2 as SVGIG (reference sequence). There are 13 residues in the CDR3. V lost 3 bases and J lost 4, with 13 bases in between. The CDR3 loop reads CAWRLLDGYEQYF. In nucleotides, the CDR3 is TGTGCCTGGAGGTTACTAGACGGGTACGAGCAGTACTTC.

This clone was seen only a few times. V is TRBV25-1 and J is TRBJ2-6; D remains ambiguous. CDR1 MGHDK and CDR2 SYGVNS come from the germline V gene. Between the trimmed V and J ends, which lost 7 bases and 1 base, there was a span of 5 bases. CDR3 length: 13 amino acids. As DNA, the CDR3 is TGTGCCAGCATTAGGTCTGGGGCCAACGTCCTGACTTTC. As protein: CASIRSGANVLTF.

The rearrangement joins TRBV6-2 or TRBV6-3 to TRBJ1-5, with D possibly TRBD1 on 6 matching bases. Trimming took 6 bases from V and 2 from J, leaving 14 bases between them. Per the germline V gene, CDR1 is MNHEY and CDR2 is SVGEGT. This CDR3 spans 15 amino acids. The CDR3 bases are TGTGCCAGCAGCCGAACAGGGATGGGCAATCAGCCCCAGCATTTT. Its translation is CASSRTGMGNQPQHF.

The rearrangement links TRBV20-1 to TRBJ2-5; 9 bases match TRBD1. Trimming at V came to 3 bases and at J to 3 bases, leaving 11 bases not matched to a gene. This CDR3 has 16 amino acids. CDR1 DFQATT and CDR2 SNEGSKA come from the germline V gene (reference sequence). CDR3 region: CSASDPSRTGEETQYF. The CDR3 region has the DNA TGCAGTGCTAGTGACCCTTCACGGACAGGGGAAGAGACCCAGTACTTC.

This chain connects TRBV19 to TRBJ2-6; D is undetermined. Germline CDR1 LNHDA, CDR2 SQIVND (reference sequence). Trimming took 4 bases from V and 0 from J, leaving 13 bases between them. This CDR3 contains 17 residues. CDR3 region: CASSSQALSSGANVLTF. Written as DNA, the CDR3 is TGTGCCAGTAGTAGCCAGGCCCTTAGCTCTGGGGCCAACGTCCTGACTTTC.

This clone was counted a few times. The chain recombines TRBV6-1 with TRBJ1-4, with TRBD1 matching 8 bases. The CDR3 has 14 amino acids. V was pared by 6 bases and J by 7 bases, with 7 bases of the junction left unmatched. Germline lookup yields CDR1 MNHNS and CDR2 SASEGT. In DNA, the CDR3 is TGTGCCAGCAGGAACACAGGGGGTGCTGAAAAACTGTTTTTT. Protein: CASRNTGGAEKLFF.

This clone has at least ten counts. This sequence joins TRBV9 and TRBJ2-3; 10 bases map to TRBD2. The CDR3 consists of 16 residues. Per germline, CDR1 SGDLS and CDR2 YYNGEE. Losses at the gene ends were 4 bases for V and 0 bases for J; bases not matched to a gene: 5. CDR3 residues: CASSSTSGTSTDTQYF. DNA for the CDR3: TGTGCCAGCAGCTCTACTAGCGGGACAAGCACAGATACGCAGTATTTT.

V and J are TRBV30 and TRBJ2-7; 8 nucleotides agree with TRBD1. The junction had 8 bases not matched to a gene; V was cut back by 6 bases and J by 1 base. The germline gives CDR1 GTSNPN, CDR2 SVGIG (reference sequence). The CDR3 is 14 amino acids. The CDR3 DNA reads as TGTGCCTGCGTGACGGACAGGGATTCCTACGAGCAGTACTTC. As protein: CACVTDRDSYEQYF.

This clone was observed a handful of times. The J gene is TRBJ2-1, the V gene TRBV12-3 or TRBV12-4; 11 bases align to TRBD2. CDR3 length: 16 amino acids. Losses at the gene ends were 3 bases for V and 7 bases for J; bases not matched to a gene: 8. Here the CDR3 reads CASSFSLAGVRNEQFF. DNA of the CDR3: TGTGCCAGCAGTTTCTCACTAGCGGGAGTCCGGAATGAGCAGTTCTTC.

The gene calls are TRBV6-1 and TRBJ2-2; 7 nucleotides align to TRBD2. Germline V gene lookup returns CDR1 MNHNS and CDR2 SASEGT. The CDR3 is 15 amino acids. The ends lost 6 bases at V and 5 bases at J; junction bases unmatched: 9. The CDR3 DNA is TGTGCCAGCAGCGTGGGGGGGACGCTTACCGGGGAGCTGTTTTTT. Encoded protein: CASSVGGTLTGELFF.

The chain is built from TRBV7-2 and TRBJ1-5; TRBD1 is a possible D gene (5 bases). From germline, CDR1 is SGHTA and CDR2 FQGNSA. Trimming removed 5 bases from V and 7 bases from J, with 12 bases in between. The CDR3 runs to 13 residues. CDR3 bases: TGTGCCAGCAGCCCTGACAGAGTCCAGCCCCAGCATTTT. Amino acids: CASSPDRVQPQHF.

As regards this clone: This may come from a read error, since a much larger clone is one base off. The same CDR3 can be traced to other DNA sequences in this sample. The rearrangement links TRBV30 to TRBJ2-7; possibly TRBD1 or TRBD2 for D (5 bases each). CDR3 size: 14 residues. Germline V CDR1 and CDR2: GTSNPN, SVGIG (reference sequence). V was trimmed by 4 bases and J by 8 bases, leaving 21 bases between them. This chain's CDR3 is CAWTPGTGSPQQYF. In DNA, the CDR3 is TGTGCCTGGACCCCCGGGACGGGCAGTCCCCAGCAGTACTTC.

This clone appeared a few times. The CDR3, as DNA: TGTGCCTGGAGAGGTGAGGGGATGGTCTATGGCTACACCTTC. The encoded protein is CAWRGEGMVYGYTF. The chain carries TRBV2 and TRBJ1-2; D is possibly TRBD1 (5 bases). CDR3 length: 14 amino acids. Germline values: CDR1 SNHLY, CDR2 FYNNEI. The V end lost 11 bases, the J end lost 4 bases, and 20 bases lay between the germline ends.